Each of the 8 T cell receptor beta chains below was sequenced from the same sample in a study of shared clonotypes between healthy human individuals. Repertoires were generated with immunoSEQ multiplex PCR, while TCRdb's copy carries only in-frame clones and drops some. The sample has 950,000 to 1,300,000 clones; around 74% are singletons. The sample consisted of memory CD4+ T cells sorted from blood. Noted subset: CD45RA-negative fraction. All receptors come from a man between 18 and 35 years old in good health.

The chain uses TRBV5-6 and TRBJ1-2, with D possibly TRBD1 on 5 matching bases. Germline values: CDR1 SGHDT, CDR2 YYEEEE. The CDR3 is 14 residues long. V was trimmed by 0 bases and J by 6 bases, leaving 12 bases between them. The CDR3 reads CASSLVGTVNGYTF. The CDR3 nucleotides are TGTGCCAGCAGCTTGGTAGGGACGGTCAATGGCTACACCTTC. Looking up the rest from reference TRBV5-6 and TRBJ1-2 gives the full variable domain: DAGVTQSPTHLIKTRGQQVTLRCSPKSGHDTVSWYQQALGQGPQFIFQYYEEEERQRGNFPDRFSGHQFPNYSSELNVNALLLGDSALYLCASSLVGTVNGYTFGSGTRLTVV.

This chain joins TRBV6-5 and TRBJ1-5, with a weak D call TRBD1 (6 bases). Germline V gene lookup returns CDR1 MNHEY and CDR2 SVGAGI. Trimming shortened V by 0 bases and J by 4 bases, and 10 bases separated the two germline ends. This CDR3 spans 15 amino acids. CDR3 protein: CASSYSRQGNQPQHF. The CDR3 DNA is TGTGCCAGCAGTTACTCTAGGCAGGGGAATCAGCCCCAGCATTTT.

This chain uses TRBV6-6 with TRBJ1-3, with D uncertain. This CDR3 has 16 residues. Germline assignment: CDR1 MNHNY and CDR2 SVGAGI (reference sequence). Trimming stripped 6 bases from V and 3 bases from J, with 18 bases between. CDR3 sequence (DNA): TGTGCCAGCAGCCTAGGTAACGGGAGGAGTGGAAACACCATATATTTT. Protein sequence: CASSLGNGRSGNTIYF.

V gene TRBV18 combines with J gene TRBJ2-6; TRBD2 matches 9 bases. Germline lookup yields CDR1 KGHSH and CDR2 LQKENI. CDR3 size: 16 residues. J gave up 2 bases and V 6 bases, and 5 bases lay outside the gene matches. The CDR3 region has the DNA TGTGCCAGCTCCCAAAGCGGGGGGCCTGGGGCCAACGTCCTGACTTTC. Residues: CASSQSGGPGANVLTF.

The chain joins TRBV6-1 to TRBJ2-1; 7 bases match TRBD2. Trimming removed 7 bases from V and 6 bases from J; junction bases left unmatched: 9. The CDR3 spans 14 residues. Germline values: CDR1 MNHNS, CDR2 SASEGT. The CDR3: CASTFMGGANEQFF. CDR3 coding DNA: TGTGCCAGCACCTTCATGGGAGGGGCCAATGAGCAGTTCTTC.

The chain recombines TRBV10-3 with TRBJ1-1, with D maybe TRBD1 (6 bases). Germline V gene sequence: CDR1 ENHRY, CDR2 SYGVKD. The V end was cut by 9 bases, the J end by 0 bases, with 11 bases between. This CDR3 has 13 residues. The DNA for the CDR3 is TGTGCCATACAGACAGGCATGAACACTGAAGCTTTCTTT. Translating it yields CAIQTGMNTEAFF.

This chain connects TRBV7-2 to TRBJ1-6, with 7 nucleotides matching TRBD1. V gave up 5 bases and J gave up 6 bases; unmatched junction bases: 10. This CDR3 spans 16 amino acids. The germline V gene encodes CDR1 SGHTA and CDR2 FQGNSA. CDR3 nucleotides: TGTGCCAGCAGCCCTAGGGACAGCCTATTTAATTCACCCCTCCACTTT. It codes for CASSPRDSLFNSPLHF.

The chain joins TRBV29-1 to TRBJ1-2, with 7 bases matching TRBD1. J gave up 4 bases and V 5 bases, and 7 bases lay outside the gene matches. The CDR3 has 13 amino acids. CDR1 SQVTM and CDR2 ANQGSEA come from the germline V gene. The CDR3 coding sequence is TGCAGCGTTACATCAGAGGGGGCCTATGGCTACACCTTC. Protein: CSVTSEGAYGYTF. The entire variable domain, with the rest obtained from reference TRBV29-1 and TRBJ1-2, is as follows: SAVISQKPSRDICQRGTSLTIQCQVDSQVTMMFWYRQQPGQSLTLIATANQGSEATYESGFVIDKFPISRPNLTFSTLTVSNMSPEDSSIYLCSVTSEGAYGYTFGSGTRLTVV.